The following is a T cell receptor beta chain sequence with its context. V shed 5 bases and J 2 bases; nucleotides not matched to a gene: 7. Per germline, CDR1 MNHEY and CDR2 SMNVEV (reference sequence). The CDR3 has 16 residues. This specimen comes from a study of technical replicates of blood from several donors. Here immunoSEQ multiplex PCR was the method, and the copy in TCRdb shows in-frame clones only, minus some. This sample has approximately 99,000 clones; roughly 96% occur once, and the top ten carry about 0.39%. The source material was T cells isolated from PBMCs. The chain recombines TRBV27 with TRBJ1-4, with 8 bases lining up with TRBD1. The sequence was collected from a human donor in good health. As DNA, the CDR3 is TGTGCCAGCAGTACCGGACAGGGTAGCACTAATGAAAAACTGTTTTTT. Protein sequence: CASSTGQGSTNEKLFF.